Following are 32 T cell receptor beta chains from one sample sequenced in a study of T cells in Graves' hyperthyroidism and ophthalmopathy. The TCR beta CDR3 regions underwent amplification using RNA transcripts as the source. TCR CDR3 regions were first amplified by RT-PCR with HTBI primers. MiXCR was run by TCRdb on the multiplex PCR reads, yielding one entry per CDR3 protein. The sample consists of nearly 600,000 distinct CDR3 sequences, 13% to 15% of them appearing once. Sequencing was performed on blood. Receptors were obtained from a woman under 30 with Graves' ophthalmopathy.

The chain uses TRBV19 and TRBJ2-2; D call uncertain. Trimming cost V 7 bases and J 0 bases, with 15 bases left between them. CDR3 length equals 16 residues. Germline loops: CDR1 LNHDA, CDR2 SQIVND (reference sequence). Written as DNA, the CDR3 is TGTGCCAGTATGCGACATGGAACAGCGAACACCGGGGAGCTGTTTTTT. It specifies CASMRHGTANTGELFF.

The table lists this clonotype with many counts. V usage is TRBV19 and J usage is TRBJ2-3; 9 positions agree with TRBD2. The CDR3 sequence is 16 residues long. The germline V gene encodes CDR1 LNHDA and CDR2 SQIVND (reference sequence). The junction had 9 bases not matched to a gene; V was cut back by 6 bases and J by 2 bases. The CDR3 DNA reads as TGTGCCAGTAGCCGCATTCTAGCGGGGAACACAGATACGCAGTATTTT. Translation: CASSRILAGNTDTQYF.

A few counts support this clonotype. The rearrangement joins TRBV15 to TRBJ1-2; perhaps TRBD1 as D (6 bases). The V gene lost 0 bases and the J gene lost 7 bases, with 9 bases spanning the gap. The V gene's germline CDR1 is LNHNV and CDR2 YYDKDF (reference sequence). The CDR3 extends over 13 amino acids. CDR3 protein: CATSREGGAGYTF. The CDR3 DNA is TGTGCCACCAGCAGAGAGGGGGGGGCTGGCTACACCTTC.

This clonotype has at least ten counts. V gene TRBV12-3 or TRBV12-4 combines with J gene TRBJ2-3; no reliable D call. V gave up 6 bases and J gave up 3 bases, with 16 bases separating them. The length of the CDR3 is 15 residues. CDR3 in amino acids: CASSPQDQLTDTQYF. DNA of the CDR3: TGTGCCAGCAGCCCTCAGGATCAGCTTACAGATACGCAGTATTTT.

This clonotype was seen many times. J is TRBJ1-1 and V is TRBV11-2; 10 bases fit TRBD1. In germline, CDR1 is SGHAT, CDR2 FQNNGV. J was trimmed by 3 bases and V by 1 base; bases with no gene match: 2. This CDR3 is 15 amino acids long. Written as DNA, the CDR3 is TGTGCCAGCAGCTTAGGAGGGACAGGGGACACTGAAGCTTTCTTT. This codes for CASSLGGTGDTEAFF.

This clonotype was seen many times. The chain links TRBV6-2 or TRBV6-3 to TRBJ2-7, with a weak D call TRBD2 (6 bases). This CDR3 has 15 amino acids. V lost 4 bases and J lost 2, with 15 bases in between. Per germline, CDR1 MNHEY and CDR2 SVGEGT. The CDR3 spells CASSFAGRFPYEQYF. DNA of the CDR3: TGTGCCAGCAGTTTTGCGGGACGATTTCCCTACGAGCAGTACTTC.

The V and J genes are TRBV11-3 and TRBJ2-3, with TRBD2 matching over 11 bases. V lost 5 bases, J lost 3 bases, and 4 bases stayed unmatched. CDR1 is SGHNT, CDR2 YENEEA, per germline. The CDR3 sequence is 15 residues long. CDR3 in amino acids: CASSIRTSGTDTQYF. The CDR3 DNA follows: TGTGCCAGCAGCATAAGGACTAGCGGGACAGATACGCAGTATTTT.

This clonotype was counted ten times or more. The V call is TRBV28, the J call TRBJ1-2; D is unresolved. Per germline, CDR1 MDHEN and CDR2 SYDVKM. Trimming removed 3 bases at V and 8 bases at J, with 10 bases between. There are 12 residues in the CDR3. In DNA form, the CDR3 reads TGTGCCAGCAGTTTGGGCTTTGCCGGCTACACCTTC. Its protein product is CASSLGFAGYTF.

This clonotype showed up many times. CDR3 DNA sequence: TGCAGCGCTCTGCCATTTGGGGGAAACACTGAAGCTTTCTTT. It is translated as CSALPFGGNTEAFF. The gene calls are TRBV29-1 and TRBJ1-1; the D gene is possibly TRBD1 (5 bases). Germline lookup yields CDR1 SQVTM and CDR2 ANQGSEA. The CDR3 loop spans 14 amino acids. Trimming took 7 bases from V and 2 from J, leaving 17 bases between them.

This chain joins TRBV7-9 and TRBJ1-2; D is undetermined. Per the germline V gene, CDR1 is SEHNR and CDR2 is FQNEAQ (reference sequence). V was clipped by 1 base and J by 5 bases, with 8 bases between them. This CDR3 comprises 13 residues. The CDR3 coding sequence is TGTGCCAGCAGCTTAGAGGGTTGGTATGGCTACACCTTC. Its translation: CASSLEGWYGYTF.

This clonotype was picked up many times. This chain joins TRBV30 and TRBJ1-4; no clear D. V was cut by 1 base and J by 8 bases, with 8 bases left in between. The CDR3 has 12 amino acids. Germline V CDR1 and CDR2: GTSNPN, SVGIG (reference sequence). The CDR3 DNA is TGTGCCTGGAGTGCCCTAAAAGAAAAACTGTTTTTT. Translation: CAWSALKEKLFF.

This clonotype has a count of ten or more. V usage is TRBV7-2 and J usage is TRBJ2-1; D is unclear. The CDR3 length is 15 residues. Germline V gives CDR1 SGHTA, CDR2 FQGNSA. V gave up 2 bases and J gave up 4 bases, with 12 bases separating them. This CDR3 is CASSLFGEMYNEQFF. DNA for the CDR3: TGTGCCAGCAGCTTATTCGGAGAAATGTACAATGAGCAGTTCTTC.

The gene calls are TRBV28 and TRBJ2-1, with 10 bases matching TRBD2. Germline-derived CDR1 and CDR2 are MDHEN and SYDVKM. The length of the CDR3 is 16 residues. The trim removed 6 bases at V and 5 bases at J, leaving 10 bases unmatched. CDR3 in amino acids: CASSRTRLAGNNEQFF. In DNA form, the CDR3 reads TGTGCCAGCAGCCGGACGAGACTAGCGGGTAACAATGAGCAGTTCTTC. Supplemented by reference TRBV28 and TRBJ2-1, the full variable domain reads DVKVTQSSRYLVKRTGEKVFLECVQDMDHENMFWYRQDPGLGLRLIYFSYDVKMKEKGDIPEGYSVSREKKERFSLILESASTNQTSMYLCASSRTRLAGNNEQFFGPGTRLTVL.

This clonotype has ten or more counts. V gene TRBV12-3 or TRBV12-4 combines with J gene TRBJ2-3; D ambiguous. Deletions cut 7 bases from V and 1 base from J, with 21 bases between. The CDR3 covers 17 residues. CDR3 loop: CASNNKVMGRGTDTQYF. The CDR3 DNA sequence: TGTGCCAGCAACAATAAGGTTATGGGAAGGGGCACAGATACGCAGTATTTT.

The rearrangement joins TRBV25-1 to TRBJ1-1, with a possible D match to TRBD1 (6 bases). The CDR3 loop spans 12 amino acids. Germline V gives CDR1 MGHDK, CDR2 SYGVNS. Trimming pared 3 bases from V and 8 bases from J, leaving 10 bases between. CDR3 bases: TGTGCCAGCAGTGACCCCGGACAGGAAGCTTTCTTT. This translates into CASSDPGQEAFF.

This clonotype has ten or more counts. V and J are TRBV30 and TRBJ2-3, with 8 bases aligning to TRBD2. Trimming cost V 5 bases and J 6 bases; bases outside gene matches: 7. The germline CDR1 and CDR2 sequences are GTSNPN and SVGIG (reference sequence). The CDR3 is made up of 13 amino acids. The CDR3 coding sequence is TGTGCCTGGTTAGCGGGACGTGGGGATACGCAGTATTTT. The encoded protein is CAWLAGRGDTQYF.

This clonotype has a count of ten or more. The chain uses TRBV3-1 and TRBJ1-6; D is perhaps TRBD1 (6 bases). V lost 3 bases and J lost 11, with 17 bases in between. The CDR3 spans 15 residues. Germline V gene data show CDR1 as LGHDT and CDR2 as YNNKEL (reference sequence). This CDR3 is CASSHTTQGDPPLHF. In nucleotides, the CDR3 is TGTGCCAGCAGCCACACCACACAGGGTGATCCACCCCTCCACTTT. Looking up the rest from reference TRBV3-1 and TRBJ1-6 gives the full variable domain: DTAVSQTPKYLVTQMGNDKSIKCEQNLGHDTMYWYKQDSKKFLKIMFSYNNKELIINETVPNRFSPKSPDKAHLNLHINSLELGDSAVYFCASSHTTQGDPPLHFGNGTRLTVT.

The V and J genes are TRBV19 and TRBJ2-7; D is uncertain. Per the germline V gene, CDR1 is LNHDA and CDR2 is SQIVND (reference sequence). V lost 2 bases, J lost 0 bases, and 11 bases lay in between. The CDR3 loop spans 15 amino acids. CDR3 nucleotide sequence: TGTGCCAGTAGTATATCACGATTAAGCTCCTACGAGCAGTACTTC. This codes for CASSISRLSSYEQYF.

This clonotype was detected many times. The V call is TRBV27, the J call TRBJ2-7; TRBD2 matches 10 bases. The CDR3 is 15 residues long. In germline, CDR1 is MNHEY, CDR2 SMNVEV (reference sequence). V lost 4 bases and J lost 5; bases outside the gene matches: 8. The CDR3, as DNA: TGTGCCAGCAGTTCCCGTCCTAGCGGGAGCCACGAGCAGTACTTC. Protein product: CASSSRPSGSHEQYF.

This clonotype was detected a few times. J is TRBJ2-2 and V is TRBV5-1; no firm D call. This CDR3 comprises 16 residues. Germline assignment: CDR1 SGHRS and CDR2 YFSETQ. V lost 0 bases and J 0 bases, leaving 9 bases between the germline ends. The CDR3, as DNA: TGCGCCAGCAGCTTGGCATCGGCCGCGAACACCGGGGAGCTGTTTTTT. It yields the protein CASSLASAANTGELFF.

This clonotype was found a few times. As DNA, the CDR3 is TGTGCCAGCAGGCCCGCGGGGGCGCGAGGTGAAAAACTGTTTTTT. This sequence encodes CASRPAGARGEKLFF. The rearrangement links TRBV28 to TRBJ1-4, with D maybe TRBD1 (6 bases). The V end was cut by 6 bases, the J end by 7 bases, with 18 bases between. The germline gives CDR1 MDHEN, CDR2 SYDVKM. This CDR3 is built from 15 residues. The full variable domain, rest sourced from reference TRBV28 and TRBJ1-4, is DVKVTQSSRYLVKRTGEKVFLECVQDMDHENMFWYRQDPGLGLRLIYFSYDVKMKEKGDIPEGYSVSREKKERFSLILESASTNQTSMYLCASRPAGARGEKLFFGSGTQLSVL.

The J gene is TRBJ1-1, the V gene TRBV29-1; weak D call: TRBD1 (6 bases). CDR3 size: 13 residues. Germline CDR1 SQVTM, CDR2 ANQGSEA. Trimming pared 3 bases from V and 5 bases from J, leaving 13 bases between. The CDR3 DNA sequence: TGCAGCGTTGACAGGGGAGTAGGAACTGAAGCTTTCTTT. Its translation: CSVDRGVGTEAFF. The full variable domain, with the rest looked up from reference TRBV29-1 and TRBJ1-1, is SAVISQKPSRDICQRGTSLTIQCQVDSQVTMMFWYRQQPGQSLTLIATANQGSEATYESGFVIDKFPISRPNLTFSTLTVSNMSPEDSSIYLCSVDRGVGTEAFFGQGTRLTVV.

This clonotype was recorded many times. This CDR3 reads CASSPGLGWNEQFF. The CDR3 DNA follows: TGTGCCAGCAGCCCGGGACTAGGGTGGAATGAGCAGTTCTTC. This chain joins TRBV6-1 and TRBJ2-1, with 8 bases matching TRBD2. V was pared by 6 bases and J by 7 bases, with 8 bases of the junction left unmatched. This CDR3 has 14 residues. Germline V CDR1 and CDR2: MNHNS, SASEGT.

This clonotype came up many times. The chain links TRBV6-1 to TRBJ2-5; the D is unclear. The germline gives CDR1 MNHNS, CDR2 SASEGT. With 5 bases removed from V and 5 bases from J, the gap between germline ends came to 12 bases. The CDR3 is made up of 13 amino acids. The CDR3 reads CASSLHNLETQYF. The CDR3 coding sequence is TGTGCCAGCAGTCTCCACAACTTGGAGACCCAGTACTTC.

This clonotype was found many times. The rearrangement joins TRBV6-1 to TRBJ2-7; 14 bases agree with TRBD2. This CDR3 is 17 amino acids long. Germline trimming cut 5 bases from V and 4 bases from J; bases unmatched to any gene: 10. CDR1 is MNHNS, CDR2 SASEGT, per germline. Written as DNA, the CDR3 is TGTGCCAGCAGTTATACCGGGACTAGCGGGAGCGAATACGAGCAGTACTTC. Translation gives CASSYTGTSGSEYEQYF.

This clonotype appeared many times. V is TRBV12-3 or TRBV12-4 and J is TRBJ2-2, with unresolved D. V was shortened by 6 bases and J by 0 bases, with 11 bases between the two germline ends. This CDR3 comprises 15 residues. The CDR3, as DNA: TGTGCCAGCAGCCCCGACCGCTCGAACACCGGGGAGCTGTTTTTT. Translating it yields CASSPDRSNTGELFF.

The rearrangement joins TRBV9 to TRBJ2-5; possible D gene TRBD1, 5 bases. The CDR3 runs 17 residues. CDR1 SGDLS and CDR2 YYNGEE come from the germline V gene. V lost 2 bases, J lost 5 bases, and 22 bases lay in between. The CDR3 sequence is CASSVSPGWGGGETQYF. The DNA of the CDR3 is TGTGCCAGCAGCGTCTCTCCAGGGTGGGGCGGTGGGGAGACCCAGTACTTC.

There are a few counts of this clonotype. This chain connects TRBV20-1 to TRBJ2-5, with 9 positions matching TRBD2. The CDR3 totals 15 residues. In germline, CDR1 is DFQATT, CDR2 SNEGSKA (reference sequence). V was clipped by 1 base and J by 1 base; unmatched bases: 4. The CDR3 DNA reads as TGCAGTGCTAGAGCAGTAGCGGGGGCCCAAGAGACCCAGTACTTC. This gives the protein CSARAVAGAQETQYF.

Ten or more counts support this clonotype. The chain combines TRBV5-1 with TRBJ2-7; either TRBD1 or TRBD2 may supply D (5 bases each). The V end was cut by 5 bases, the J end by 3 bases, with 18 bases between. This CDR3 region has 15 residues. The germline V gene encodes CDR1 SGHRS and CDR2 YFSETQ. The CDR3 sequence: CASRLPGTVFYEQYF. CDR3 sequence (DNA): TGCGCCAGCAGATTGCCCGGGACGGTCTTCTACGAGCAGTACTTC.

Many counts were recorded for this clonotype. The rearrangement uses TRBV6-2 or TRBV6-3 and TRBJ2-1; TRBD2 matches 12 bases. CDR3 size: 16 residues. Germline values: CDR1 MNHEY, CDR2 SVGEGT. V trimming: 4 bases; J trimming: 4 bases; junction bases outside the gene matches: 5. Written as DNA, the CDR3 is TGTGCCAGCAGTTCCTACGGGACTAGCGGGTACAATGAGCAGTTCTTC. It encodes CASSSYGTSGYNEQFF.

This clonotype was seen at least ten times. The V call is TRBV7-2, the J call TRBJ1-2; D gene ambiguous. Germline V gene data show CDR1 as SGHTA and CDR2 as FQGNSA. V lost 3 bases and J 4 bases, leaving 12 bases between the germline ends. CDR3 length: 14 amino acids. CDR3 DNA sequence: TGTGCCAGCAGCTTGATACGTAGGGTCTATGGCTACACCTTC. It codes for CASSLIRRVYGYTF.

The chain joins TRBV7-9 to TRBJ1-4; D remains ambiguous. Trimming took 5 bases from V and 1 from J, leaving 14 bases between them. The germline gives CDR1 SEHNR, CDR2 FQNEAQ (reference sequence). The CDR3 extends over 16 amino acids. The CDR3 coding sequence is TGTGCCAGCAGCCCTCATACCACAGAAACTAATGAAAAACTGTTTTTT. Translated: CASSPHTTETNEKLFF.